A selection of T cell receptor beta chains follows, all from one sample in a study of early T cells in non-severe SARS-CoV-2 infection. TCRdb analysed the 5' RACE reads with MiXCR anew, one entry per CDR3 protein. This sample has more than 60,000 distinct CDR3 sequences, with 9.5% to 15% found just once. Sequenced material: whole blood, taken at baseline. These receptors originate from an adult who was a healthcare worker with PCR-confirmed SARS-CoV-2 infection or an uninfected control (not recorded which). The CDR3 runs from the conserved cysteine through the conserved F or W. D genes are given only for firm matches. A row's size may be missing; if present it is once, few, many or a size class.

j_call v_call clone_size d_call cdr3_aa cdr3_nt
TRBJ2-5 TRBV28 . . CASSTYRGQETQYF TGTGCCAGCAGTACTTACCGGGGCCAAGAGACCCAGTACTTC
TRBJ1-3 TRBV7-2 once . CASSPSGPGRNTIYF TGTGCCAGCAGCCCTTCCGGGCCCGGGAGAAACACCATATATTTT
TRBJ1-1 TRBV24-1 few . CATSDLGGRAFF TGTGCCACCAGTGATTTGGGGGGGAGAGCTTTCTTT
TRBJ1-2 TRBV6-6 . . CASSYSIVEGGGYTF TGTGCCAGCAGTTACTCGATAGTTGAAGGCGGTGGCTACACCTTC
TRBJ1-6 TRBV7-9 . . CASSSPDRGSSPLHF TGTGCCAGCAGCTCCCCGGACCGGGGTAGCTCACCCCTCCACTTT
TRBJ1-2 TRBV28 . TRBD1 CRTGDGYTF TGTAGGACAGGGGATGGCTACACCTTC
TRBJ1-2 TRBV12-3/TRBV12-4 . . CASSFATVYGYTF TGTGCCAGCAGTTTCGCGACGGTCTATGGCTACACCTTC
TRBJ2-2 TRBV6-2/TRBV6-3 few . CASSYGPGELFF TGTGCCAGCAGTTACGGGCCCGGGGAGCTGTTTTTT
TRBJ1-1 TRBV19 many . CASSLYSGVNTEAFF TGTGCCAGTAGTCTATACTCGGGGGTGAACACTGAAGCTTTCTTT
TRBJ2-1 TRBV28 many . CASSYRGGSYNEQFF TGTGCCAGCAGTTACAGGGGAGGGTCTTACAATGAGCAGTTCTTC
TRBJ2-5 TRBV9 few . CASITLQGWVRETQYF TGTGCCAGCATCACGCTCCAGGGATGGGTGCGGGAGACCCAGTACTTC
TRBJ1-2 TRBV12-3/TRBV12-4 many . CASSLDTVIGGYTF TGTGCCAGCAGTTTGGACACGGTCATCGGCGGCTACACCTTC
TRBJ1-1 TRBV5-6 few . CASSVASTDNTEAFF TGTGCCAGCAGCGTCGCCAGCACGGACAACACTGAAGCTTTCTTT
TRBJ2-5 TRBV12-3/TRBV12-4 few . CASSSPGGEETQYF TGTGCCAGCAGTTCACCAGGGGGGGAGGAGACCCAGTACTTC
TRBJ2-7 TRBV24-1 many . CATSDRTSLTYEQYF TGTGCCACCAGTGACCGGACAAGTCTAACCTACGAGCAGTACTTC
TRBJ2-1 TRBV11-2 many TRBD2 CASSPSGGSYNEQFF TGTGCCAGCAGCCCTAGCGGGGGTTCCTACAATGAGCAGTTCTTC
TRBJ1-1 TRBV18 many . CASSPTTNTEAFF TGTGCCAGCTCACCGACAACGAACACTGAAGCTTTCTTT
TRBJ1-1 TRBV29-1 . . CSLRENMNTEAFF TGCAGCCTCCGCGAGAACATGAACACTGAAGCTTTCTTT
TRBJ2-5 TRBV13 many . CASSPGSKGRETQYF TGTGCCAGCAGCCCAGGCTCAAAGGGGCGGGAGACCCAGTACTTC
TRBJ2-1 TRBV18 . . CASSPPTRGTGDNEQFF TGTGCCAGCTCACCACCTACGCGGGGGACAGGAGACAATGAGCAGTTCTTC
TRBJ2-4 TRBV24-1 . . CATSDFPEIQYF TGTGCCACCAGTGATTTCCCTGAGATTCAGTACTTC
TRBJ1-3 TRBV28 . TRBD1 CASSSLPRTGSRNTIYF TGTGCCAGCAGTTCCCTCCCCCGGACAGGGTCAAGAAACACCATATATTTT
TRBJ1-4 TRBV27 . . CASSLLGTGNEKLFF TGTGCCAGCAGTTTACTTGGGACGGGAAATGAAAAACTGTTTTTT
TRBJ2-6 TRBV7-3 few . CASSLYGSSGANVLTF TGTGCCAGCAGCTTATATGGTTCCTCTGGGGCCAACGTCCTGACTTTC
TRBJ2-3 TRBV7-2 many . CASSRRADTQYF TGTGCCAGCAGCCGGAGGGCAGATACGCAGTATTTT
TRBJ1-1 TRBV12-3/TRBV12-4 few TRBD1 CASSLDRGHITEAFF TGTGCCAGCAGTTTGGACAGGGGTCATATCACTGAAGCTTTCTTT